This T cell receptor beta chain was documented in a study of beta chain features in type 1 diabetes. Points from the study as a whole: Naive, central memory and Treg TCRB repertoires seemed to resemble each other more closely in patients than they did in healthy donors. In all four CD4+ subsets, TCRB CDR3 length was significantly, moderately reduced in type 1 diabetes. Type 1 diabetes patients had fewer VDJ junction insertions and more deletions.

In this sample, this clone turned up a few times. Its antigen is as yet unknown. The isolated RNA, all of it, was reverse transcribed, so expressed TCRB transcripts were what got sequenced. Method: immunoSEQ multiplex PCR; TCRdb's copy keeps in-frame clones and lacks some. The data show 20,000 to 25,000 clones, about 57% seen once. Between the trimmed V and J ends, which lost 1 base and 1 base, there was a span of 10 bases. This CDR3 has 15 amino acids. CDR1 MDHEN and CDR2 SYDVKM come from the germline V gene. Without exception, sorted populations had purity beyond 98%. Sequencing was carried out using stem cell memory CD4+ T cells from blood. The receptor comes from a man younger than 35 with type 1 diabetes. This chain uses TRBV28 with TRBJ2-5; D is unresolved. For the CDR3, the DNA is TGTGCCAGCAGTTTATATTCAGCGTCCCAAGAGACCCAGTACTTC. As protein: CASSLYSASQETQYF.